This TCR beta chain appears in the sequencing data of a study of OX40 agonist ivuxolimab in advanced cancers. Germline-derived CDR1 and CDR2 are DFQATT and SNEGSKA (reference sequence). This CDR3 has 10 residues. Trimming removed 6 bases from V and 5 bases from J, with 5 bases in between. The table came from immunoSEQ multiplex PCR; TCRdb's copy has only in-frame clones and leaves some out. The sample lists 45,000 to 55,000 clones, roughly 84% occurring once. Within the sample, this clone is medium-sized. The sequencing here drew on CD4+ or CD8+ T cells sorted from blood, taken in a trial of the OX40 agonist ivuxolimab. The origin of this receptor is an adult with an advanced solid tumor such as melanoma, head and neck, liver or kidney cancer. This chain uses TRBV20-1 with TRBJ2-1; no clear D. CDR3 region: CSASHNEQFF. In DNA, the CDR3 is TGCAGTGCCTCGCACAATGAGCAGTTCTTC.